This T cell receptor (beta chain) was found in a study of blood T cell repertoires in COVID-19. Study as a whole: Sample material is recorded as cDNA or gDNA derived from T cells, B-cell-depleted T cells, or PBMCs.

V shed 4 bases, J shed 7 bases, and the junction held 10 bases outside the gene matches. Germline V gene sequence: CDR1 SGHRS, CDR2 YFSETQ. This CDR3 region has 16 residues. The repertoire was sequenced with immunoSEQ multiplex PCR; TCRdb's copy has only in-frame clones and lacks some. The sample includes around 200,000 clones, approximately 78% of them seen just once. Either two negative PCRs, clearance, or symptom resolution qualified Cohort 3 donors as recovered. This clone was seen just once. The chain combines TRBV5-1 with TRBJ2-1; 11 nucleotides match TRBD1. The sequenced material came from PBMCs or T cells enriched from blood (not recorded which). This sequence was found in a man aged 35-49 years who had recovered from COVID-19. As DNA, the CDR3 is TGCGCCAGCAGCCCAGACGGGACAGGGGGTTATAATGAGCAGTTCTTC. Translating gives CASSPDGTGGYNEQFF.